Reported below is one T cell receptor beta chain. The J segment lost 7 bases and the V segment lost 4 bases, leaving 6 bases of the junction unmatched. The CDR3 covers 14 residues. Germline values: CDR1 SEHNR, CDR2 FQNEAQ (reference sequence). Only in-frame clones appear in the TCRdb table, and some are missing; sequencing was by immunoSEQ multiplex PCR. The table has approximately 97,000 clones, just over 90% seen once. The source of the sample is a study of blood T cell repertoires in COVID-19. The clonotype was recovered from a man aged 60 to 75 with acute or convalescent COVID-19. The genes are TRBV7-9 and TRBJ1-2; TRBD1 matches at 10 bases. The sequenced sample was peripheral blood. The CDR3 DNA is TGTGCCAGCAGCTCAGGGGACAGGGGATCTGGCTACACCTTC. This encodes CASSSGDRGSGYTF.